Described below is a single T cell receptor (beta chain) sequence and its context. CDR1 and CDR2 from the germline V gene are SGHTA and FQGTGA. The V gene lost 7 bases and the J gene lost 2 bases, with 28 bases spanning the gap. The CDR3 is made up of 19 amino acids. This specimen belongs to a study of low-dose radiotherapy and immunotherapy resistance in tumors. Background on the study: A total of 6.5 Gy was given to Cohort 1 as 0.5 Gy per fraction every 2 weeks. The study gave Cohort 2 1 Gy per fraction every two weeks, totaling 13 Gy over 26 weeks.

Time point in this sample: after trial treatment. The treatment denotes: LDRT plus nivolumab, ipilimumab, low-dose cyclophosphamide and aspirin (RACIN trial). Donors were treated with nivolumab, ipilimumab, aspirin, and low-dose cyclophosphamide and radiotherapy. First-strand cDNA relied on TRAV- and TRBV-specific primers spanning alpha and beta chains. Amplification, which lasted 20 PCR cycles, used a constant-region primer and V-primer adapter to amplify TCRs. In TCRdb, the reads were re-called with MiXCR into one record per CDR3 protein. The table records around 80,000 distinct CDR3 sequences, under 20% of them present only once.

This sequence joins TRBV7-3 and TRBJ2-3; D may correspond to TRBD1 or TRBD2 (6 bases each). The source material was PBMCs, sampled after low-dose radiotherapy plus immunotherapy. This sequence was found in a male donor with prostate cancer. CDR3 protein: CASTGAGGAGGPHTDTQYF. CDR3 in DNA: TGTGCCAGCACGGGGGCGGGTGGGGCAGGAGGTCCCCACACAGATACGCAGTATTTT.